These T cell receptor beta chains were read from a single sample in a study of CD8 T cells in ankylosing spondylitis. TCRdb passed the 5' RACE reads through MiXCR, listing each CDR3 protein once. The repertoire holds 650,000 to 800,000 distinct CDR3 sequences, with about 20% as singletons. The sequenced material came from blood, either unsorted or a sorted T cell fraction (not recorded which). All receptors come from a male donor with ankylosing spondylitis. The CDR3 runs from the conserved cysteine through the conserved F or W. Fields, in order: J gene, V gene, clone size, D gene, CDR3 DNA, CDR3 protein. A D gene is named only where the DNA matches it firmly. Size tells how often a clone was seen (once, few, many) or the class of an expanded clone, and some rows leave it out.

TRBJ2-7,TRBV3-1,few,NA,TGTGCCAGCAGCCACTATCTAGGGGTAGTGGGCGAGCAGTACTTC,CASSHYLGVVGEQYF
TRBJ1-1,TRBV6-1,few,NA,TGTGCCAGCATAAATGCAGGGGACACTGAAGCTTTCTTT,CASINAGDTEAFF
TRBJ2-1,TRBV29-1,NA,NA,TGCAGCGTTGAAGATAGGACAAATGAGCAGTTCTTC,CSVEDRTNEQFF
TRBJ2-1,TRBV3-1,NA,NA,TGTGCCAGCAGCCAAGTTGAGGTCCCCTTCAATGAGCAGTTCTTC,CASSQVEVPFNEQFF
TRBJ2-5,TRBV7-3,NA,NA,TGTGCCAGCAGCTTAGGCGCAGGGGTCGATGAGACCCAGTACTTC,CASSLGAGVDETQYF
TRBJ1-3,TRBV12-3/TRBV12-4,NA,NA,TGTGCCAGCAGTTTGGGGGGGTCCCCCTCTGGAAACACCATATATTTT,CASSLGGSPSGNTIYF
TRBJ1-1,TRBV5-1,few,NA,TGCGCCAGCAGCTTGGCTGGGGGGCGGACGTCATCCGGGCCTGAAGCTTTCTTT,CASSLAGGRTSSGPEAFF
TRBJ2-7,TRBV2,NA,TRBD1,TGTGCCAGCAACCCCCGGGACAGGGGTTCCTACGAGCAGTACTTC,CASNPRDRGSYEQYF
TRBJ2-5,TRBV18,NA,NA,TGTGCCAGCTCACCAGTGTACCAAGAGACCCAGTACTTC,CASSPVYQETQYF
TRBJ2-7,TRBV7-8,few,TRBD1,TGTGCCAGCAGCTTATTCAGGGGGCTTAACGAGCAGTACTTC,CASSLFRGLNEQYF
TRBJ1-6,TRBV4-2,few,NA,TGTGCCAGCAGCCAAGATAATGGTGTAGCCTATAATTCACCCCTCCACTTT,CASSQDNGVAYNSPLHF
TRBJ1-3,TRBV5-1,NA,NA,TGCGCCAGCAGCTTGGAAACCCCTGGAAACACCATATATTTT,CASSLETPGNTIYF
TRBJ2-7,TRBV5-1,NA,NA,TGCGCCAGCAGCCCTGGGGGGCAGGGGCGATTATCCGAGCAGTACTTC,CASSPGGQGRLSEQYF
TRBJ2-7,TRBV18,once,NA,TGTGCCAGCTCACCTCTCGGGCGCTCCTACGAGCAGTACTTC,CASSPLGRSYEQYF
TRBJ2-1,TRBV12-3/TRBV12-4,NA,NA,TGTGCCAGCAGTTTTTGGCGGGGAGAGCAGTTCTTC,CASSFWRGEQFF
TRBJ1-1,TRBV29-1,NA,NA,TGCAGCGTTCGGCTTGTGGGTGACGCTGAAGCTTTCTTT,CSVRLVGDAEAFF
TRBJ2-5,TRBV7-6,NA,NA,TGTGCCAGCAGCCCTAATGGCGGACCTACCCAAGAGACCCAGTACTTC,CASSPNGGPTQETQYF
TRBJ2-1,TRBV12-3/TRBV12-4,NA,TRBD2,TGTGCCAGCAGTTTAGTGTTGGCGGGAGTCGAATTGAGGAACAATGAGCAGTTCTTC,CASSLVLAGVELRNNEQFF
TRBJ2-7,TRBV7-8,few,NA,TGTGCCAGCAGCTTAGTCGGGGAGATAGGGGAGCAGTACTTC,CASSLVGEIGEQYF
TRBJ2-3,TRBV10-2,few,TRBD2,TGCGCCAGCAGTGATGGCGGGAGGGTTCCAGATACGCAGTATTTT,CASSDGGRVPDTQYF
TRBJ1-1,TRBV12-3/TRBV12-4,many,NA,TGTGCCAGCACCCAAACAGGAGTGAACACTGAAGCTTTCTTT,CASTQTGVNTEAFF
TRBJ2-2,TRBV6-5,NA,NA,TGTGCCAGCAGTTACACCGAGGACCTCACCGGGGAGCTGTTTTTT,CASSYTEDLTGELFF
TRBJ2-3,TRBV2,few,TRBD2,TGTGCCCCCAGGGGGACTAGCGGGGGCAAAGCAGATACGCAGTATTTT,CAPRGTSGGKADTQYF
TRBJ1-2,TRBV29-1,few,NA,TGCAGCGTTGATCATACAGGGTACTATGGCTACACCTTC,CSVDHTGYYGYTF
TRBJ2-2,TRBV7-2,few,NA,TGTGCCAGCAGCTTTTCGTACACTAGCTACGGGGAGCTGTTTTTT,CASSFSYTSYGELFF
TRBJ1-1,TRBV4-2,few,NA,TGTGCCAGCTTAAGCCAGGGCGGGACTAACACTGAAGCTTTCTTT,CASLSQGGTNTEAFF
TRBJ2-7,TRBV7-9,few,NA,TGTGCCAGCAGCGAAGCGCGGCAGAGAGGCTACGAGCAGTACTTC,CASSEARQRGYEQYF
TRBJ2-1,TRBV19,many,NA,TGTGCCAGTAGTCCGCAGGGGAGCTCCTACAATGAGCAGTTCTTC,CASSPQGSSYNEQFF
TRBJ2-7,TRBV29-1,many,TRBD1,TGCAGCGTTGAGGACAGGGGGTCCTACGAGCAGTACTTC,CSVEDRGSYEQYF
TRBJ1-2,TRBV6-1,few,TRBD1,TGTGCCAGCAGTCCCACTTTGGGACAGTTCTATGGCTACACCTTC,CASSPTLGQFYGYTF
TRBJ1-1,TRBV11-2,NA,NA,TGTGCCAGCACCCTAATGGGCGGTGAAGCTTTCTTT,CASTLMGGEAFF
TRBJ2-1,TRBV29-1,NA,TRBD1,TGCAGCGCCCAGACAGGGGGCGCCTACAATGAGCAGTTCTTC,CSAQTGGAYNEQFF
TRBJ2-7,TRBV3-1,few,TRBD2,TGTGCCAGCAGCCAAGGGCGGGGGTTCTACGAGCAGTACTTC,CASSQGRGFYEQYF
TRBJ1-1,TRBV29-1,NA,TRBD1,TGCAGCGGGGGACAGAGGAACACTGAAGCTTTCTTT,CSGGQRNTEAFF
TRBJ2-7,TRBV6-2/TRBV6-3,NA,NA,TGTGCCAGCAGTTTCCCGGGACTTCCCTACGAGCAGTACTTC,CASSFPGLPYEQYF
TRBJ2-7,TRBV10-3,few,TRBD1,TGTGCCACTTCGACCGGGACAGGTGGAGCCTACGAGCAGTACTTC,CATSTGTGGAYEQYF
TRBJ1-4,TRBV27,NA,TRBD1,TGTGCCAGCAGTTACAGGGGGCATGATGAAAAACTGTTTTTT,CASSYRGHDEKLFF
TRBJ2-7,TRBV12-3/TRBV12-4,NA,NA,TGTGCCAGCAGTTTTGTATCACAGGACGAGCAGTACTTC,CASSFVSQDEQYF
TRBJ2-5,TRBV5-6,NA,NA,TGTGCCAGCAGCAGGGGCGGGGACTCCACGGAGACCCAGTACTTC,CASSRGGDSTETQYF
TRBJ2-3,TRBV24-1,few,NA,TGTGCCACCATTGCTCCGGGGACAGATACGCAGTATTTT,CATIAPGTDTQYF
TRBJ2-1,TRBV6-5,many,TRBD2,TGTGCCAGCAGTTACTCGATAGCGGGAGGGGGCAATGAGCAGTTCTTC,CASSYSIAGGGNEQFF
TRBJ2-1,TRBV28,few,NA,TGTGCCAGCAGTTTATTCTCTAGCGACAATGAGCAGTTCTTC,CASSLFSSDNEQFF
TRBJ2-3,TRBV7-7,NA,TRBD1,TGTGCTAGCAGCTACGGGACAGGGGACACAGATACGCAGTATTTT,CASSYGTGDTDTQYF
TRBJ1-1,TRBV24-1,NA,NA,TGTGCCACAAATCTTGGGGGGCAAGGAAACACTGAAGCTTTCTTT,CATNLGGQGNTEAFF
TRBJ2-7,TRBV7-8,NA,NA,TGTGCCAGCAGCTTAGATTGGGCAGGGTACGAGCAGTACTTC,CASSLDWAGYEQYF
TRBJ2-7,TRBV20-1,NA,NA,TGCAGTGCTAAGAAAAGCTCCTACGAGCAGTACTTC,CSAKKSSYEQYF
TRBJ1-1,TRBV4-1,once,NA,TGCGCCAGCAGCCAAGTAGAGGGACCAGCTTTCTTT,CASSQVEGPAFF
TRBJ1-5,TRBV12-3/TRBV12-4,few,TRBD1,TGTGCCAGCAATGACAGGGGACAGCCCCAGCATTTT,CASNDRGQPQHF
TRBJ2-1,TRBV11-1,many,NA,TGTGCCAGCAGCACCTTCTCGGGAAATGAGCAGTTCTTC,CASSTFSGNEQFF
TRBJ1-3,TRBV7-6,NA,NA,TGTGCCAGCAGTCGCACAGGCTACTCTGGAAACACCATATATTTT,CASSRTGYSGNTIYF
TRBJ1-5,TRBV4-1,few,NA,TGCGCCAGCAGCCAAGAAGACAGTAGCAATCAGCCCCAGCATTTT,CASSQEDSSNQPQHF
TRBJ2-7,TRBV12-3/TRBV12-4,NA,TRBD2,TGTGCCAGCAGTTGGGGACTAGCGGACAACCCCTACGAGCAGTACTTC,CASSWGLADNPYEQYF
TRBJ1-1,TRBV6-2/TRBV6-3,few,NA,TGTGCCAGCAGTTACTCGGCAACAATGAACACTGAAGCTTTCTTT,CASSYSATMNTEAFF
TRBJ1-3,TRBV12-3/TRBV12-4,few,NA,TGTGCCAGCAGTCCCTGGGGGGGGGGAACTGGAAACACCATATATTTT,CASSPWGGGTGNTIYF
TRBJ2-3,TRBV3-1,NA,NA,TGTGCCAGCAGCCCAGCGGACTTCCCGTTAGGCACAGATACGCAGTATTTT,CASSPADFPLGTDTQYF
TRBJ2-1,TRBV5-1,NA,NA,TGCGCCAGCAGCCCTAGACCAGTAGGCAATGAGCAGTTCTTC,CASSPRPVGNEQFF
TRBJ1-1,TRBV30,NA,NA,TGTGCCTGGAGTGTGAGAACAGGGCCAAACACTGAAGCTTTCTTT,CAWSVRTGPNTEAFF
TRBJ2-1,TRBV11-2,NA,TRBD2,TGTGCCAGCAGAATAGCGGGGTGGAATGAGCAGTTCTTC,CASRIAGWNEQFF
TRBJ2-5,TRBV14,NA,NA,TGTGCCAGCAGCCAAGTCATTACAGCCAAAGAGACCCAGTACTTC,CASSQVITAKETQYF
TRBJ1-2,TRBV3-1,few,NA,TGTGCCAGCAGCCAAGATGGGCCAGGTCACTATGGCTACACCTTC,CASSQDGPGHYGYTF